This T cell receptor (beta chain) was found in a study of patients and donors after allogeneic stem cell transplantation. In TCRdb, the RT-PCR reads were re-called with MiXCR into one record per CDR3 protein. The sample carries approximately 170,000 distinct CDR3 sequences, about 29% recorded once. The V end was cut by 1 base, the J end by 4 bases, with 7 bases between. Germline CDR1 SGHAT, CDR2 FQNNGV. The CDR3 is 13 residues long. This clonotype came up a few times. The chain uses TRBV11-2 and TRBJ1-2; unclear D gene. The sequenced sample was blood, either unsorted or a sorted T cell fraction (not recorded which). The origin of this receptor is a human donor who was either an allogeneic HSCT recipient or a stem cell or donor lymphocyte infusion donor (not recorded which). It is not recorded whose cells these are; they may come from a transplant donor. The CDR3 spells CASSLGGTYGYTF. The CDR3 DNA sequence: TGTGCCAGCAGCTTAGGCGGAACCTATGGCTACACCTTC.